Reported below is one TCR beta chain. This entry comes from a study of control samples from healthy donors and cancer patients. Generated by immunoSEQ multiplex PCR, the TCRdb table keeps only in-frame clones and is missing some. The sample lists 150,000 to 200,000 clones, around 88% occurring once. Between the trimmed V and J ends, which lost 0 bases and 1 base, there was a span of 8 bases. Germline CDR1 and CDR2: MNHEY and SVGEGT. CDR3 length equals 15 residues. The chain is built from TRBV6-2 or TRBV6-3 and TRBJ2-3; D not resolved. The sequencing sample was made of blood. The receptor was isolated from a woman aged 25 to 39 in good health. As DNA, the CDR3 is TGTGCCAGCAGTTACTCGTTTGCGGGCACAGATACGCAGTATTTT. Its translation is CASSYSFAGTDTQYF.